This T cell receptor (beta chain) was identified during a study of blood T cell repertoires in COVID-19. With 0 bases removed from V and 2 bases from J, the gap between germline ends came to 16 bases. Germline CDR1 reads SEHNR; CDR2 reads FQNEAQ (reference sequence). This CDR3 has 17 amino acids. TCRdb keeps only in-frame clones here, not all; method: immunoSEQ multiplex PCR. The sample has 110,000 to 150,000 clones, around four fifths seen once. The receptor was isolated from a woman aged 40 to 50 who had recovered from COVID-19. Specimen: PBMCs or T cells enriched from blood (not recorded which). This chain connects TRBV7-9 to TRBJ1-1, with a possible D match to TRBD1 (6 bases). The CDR3 loop is CASSLAGLTGRNTEAFF. As DNA, the CDR3 is TGTGCCAGCAGCTTAGCGGGATTGACAGGCAGAAACACTGAAGCTTTCTTT.